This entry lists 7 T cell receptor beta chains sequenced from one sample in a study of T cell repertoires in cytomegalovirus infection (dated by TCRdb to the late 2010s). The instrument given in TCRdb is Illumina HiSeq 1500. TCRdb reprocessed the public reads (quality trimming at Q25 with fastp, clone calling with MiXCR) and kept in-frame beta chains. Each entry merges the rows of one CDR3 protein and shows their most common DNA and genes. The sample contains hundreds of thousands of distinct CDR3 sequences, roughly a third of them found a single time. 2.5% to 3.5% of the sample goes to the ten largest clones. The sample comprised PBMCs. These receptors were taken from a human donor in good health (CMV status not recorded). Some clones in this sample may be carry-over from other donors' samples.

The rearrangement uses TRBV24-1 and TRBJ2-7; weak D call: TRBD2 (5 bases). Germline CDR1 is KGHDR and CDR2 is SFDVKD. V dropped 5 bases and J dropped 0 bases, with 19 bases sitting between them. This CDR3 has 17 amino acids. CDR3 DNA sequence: TGTGCCACCAGTGGCTCCGTCAGCGGATCAAGCTCCTACGAGCAGTACTTC. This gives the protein CATSGSVSGSSSYEQYF.

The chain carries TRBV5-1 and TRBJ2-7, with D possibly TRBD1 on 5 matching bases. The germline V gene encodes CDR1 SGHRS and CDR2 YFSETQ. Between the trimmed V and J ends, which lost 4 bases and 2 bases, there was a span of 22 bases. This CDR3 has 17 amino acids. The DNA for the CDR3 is TGCGCCAGCAGCCCAACGCCAGCCAGCAGGGCTGCCTACGAGCAGTACTTC. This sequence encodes CASSPTPASRAAYEQYF. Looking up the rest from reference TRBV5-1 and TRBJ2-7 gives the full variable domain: KAGVTQTPRYLIKTRGQQVTLSCSPISGHRSVSWYQQTPGQGLQFLFEYFSETQRNKGNFPGRFSGRQFSNSRSEMNVSTLELGDSALYLCASSPTPASRAAYEQYFGPGTRLTVT.

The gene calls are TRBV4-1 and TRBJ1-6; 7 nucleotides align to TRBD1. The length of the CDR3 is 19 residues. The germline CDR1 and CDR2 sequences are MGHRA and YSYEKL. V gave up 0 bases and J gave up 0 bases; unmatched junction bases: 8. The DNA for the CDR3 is TGCGCCAGCAGCCAAGACGGGGCGGGACAGAGCTCCTATAATTCACCCCTCCACTTT. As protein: CASSQDGAGQSSYNSPLHF.

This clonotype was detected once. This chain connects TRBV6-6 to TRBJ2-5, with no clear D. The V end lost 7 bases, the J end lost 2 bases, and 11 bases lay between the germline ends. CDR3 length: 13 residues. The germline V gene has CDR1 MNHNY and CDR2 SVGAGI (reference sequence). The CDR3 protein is CASNLRLQETQYF. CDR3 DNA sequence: TGTGCCAGCAACCTCCGTTTGCAAGAGACCCAGTACTTC.

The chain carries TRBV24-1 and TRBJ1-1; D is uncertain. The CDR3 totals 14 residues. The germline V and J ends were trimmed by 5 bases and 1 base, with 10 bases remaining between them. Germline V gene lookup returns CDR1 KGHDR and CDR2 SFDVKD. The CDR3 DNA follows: TGTGCCACCAGTGGAAACGGCCCGAACACTGAAGCTTTCTTT. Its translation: CATSGNGPNTEAFF.

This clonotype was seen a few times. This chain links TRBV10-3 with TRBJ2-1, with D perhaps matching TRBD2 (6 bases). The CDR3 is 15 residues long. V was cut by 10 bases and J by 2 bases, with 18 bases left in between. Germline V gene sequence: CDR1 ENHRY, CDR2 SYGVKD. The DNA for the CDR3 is TGTGCCACCCAAGGGGCTAGCGCCCCCTACAATGAGCAGTTCTTC. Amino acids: CATQGASAPYNEQFF.

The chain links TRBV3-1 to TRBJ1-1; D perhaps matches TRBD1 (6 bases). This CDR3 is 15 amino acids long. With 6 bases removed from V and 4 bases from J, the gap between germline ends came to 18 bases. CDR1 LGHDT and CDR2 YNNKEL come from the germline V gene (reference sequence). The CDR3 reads CASRPPGQSITEAFF. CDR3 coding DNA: TGTGCCAGCAGACCTCCGGGACAATCGATCACTGAAGCTTTCTTT.